This T cell receptor (beta chain) was captured in a study of T cell responses to AZD1222 COVID-19 vaccine (dated by TCRdb to the early 2020s). Context from the whole study: AZD1222 recipients whose second dose came at about 4 weeks and those whose second dose came at about 12 weeks were combined into one group, since spike-specific TCR depth and breadth did not differ between the two schedules. A total of 233 trial participants underwent TCR sequencing, of whom 207 received two doses of AZD1222 and some 26 received two doses of the MenACWY control vaccine. Trial participants were enrolled by age into subgroups of 18-55, 56-69 and 70-plus years, and around 150, 28 and 57 TCR-sequenced participants, respectively, were included in these subgroups. Summary of the overall study and its limitations: Nearly half of unique spike-specific TCRs reportedly recognized epitopes outside regions mutated in the B.1.351 and B.1.1.7 variants. Because no samples from the day 14 peak response were available, repertoires could be characterized only after the peak T cell response. Participants were mostly white British and included more females than males, and it was suggested by the authors that clonal diversity may have been underestimated. Only six or seven AZD1222 recipients were SARS-CoV-2 seropositive at baseline, limiting conclusions about previously exposed vaccinees. The 56-69-year group was small, and its depth increase did not reach significance, likely because of low power. Vaccine-associated CD4 TCRs spanned the whole spike protein, with dominant responses in regions 160-218 and 743-854. Spike-specific TCR breadth and depth rose significantly after two AZD1222 doses compared with day 0 and with MenACWY recipients.

The meaning of the sample's time point label: baseline before first vaccination. The vaccinee samples were drawn from two UK trials, COV001 and COV002, one of which was a single-blind randomized controlled phase 2/3 trial testing AZD1222 (ChAdOx1 nCoV-19) in healthy adults. For TCRbeta chain sequencing, PBMC samples were collected from trial participants at day 0 and at day 28 after the second dose. Taken from cysteine to phenylalanine, the CDR3 has 13 residues. Just CDR3 DNA is preserved here, 39 bases in frame from base 1. Between the V and J ends, shortened by 5 bases and 4 bases respectively, the junction contains 11 bases. Sequences SEHNR (CDR1) and FQNEAQ (CDR2) are obtained from the germline V gene (reference sequence). On this clone itself: Its antigen is still unknown. Base qualities are missing; no much larger clone stands one base away.

The CDR3 regions of human TCRbeta chains were analyzed by immunosequencing. Turning to the authors' computational methods: TCRs in the repertoires were compared against a reference library of SARS-CoV-2-specific TCRs that had been generated with the MIRA antigen-specificity platform. Breadth meant the fraction of unique TCRs that were SARS-CoV-2-associated, whereas depth meant the fraction of total T cells that were SARS-CoV-2-associated. Using the MIRA data, each spike-specific TCR was mapped to the spike region that the TCR reacts to and placed in a CD4 or CD8 class. Log10-transformed breadth and depth values were compared by one-way ANOVA with Sidak's multiple comparisons tests. TCRdb's version of the immuneACCESS table is confined to in-frame rearrangements and falls short of the full clone set. An unresolved V gene accounts for under half of the shortfall where checked; the remainder is of unknown origin. V and J calls and clone size come straight from that table; D and trimming were deduced from the DNA. A total of about 76,000 clones appear in this sample, about 88% of them only once. The leading ten clones occupy roughly a tenth of the sample.

Here the sequenced sample was peripheral blood, taken on day 0 of AZD1222 vaccination. The sequence came from an adult in good health. The chain uses TRBV7-9 and TRBJ1-1; 5 matching bases give a weak D call of TRBD1. The CDR3 has the sequence CASSEVGGTEAFF. The DNA sequence reads TGTGCCAGCAGCGAGGTGGGGGGCACTGAAGCTTTCTTT.